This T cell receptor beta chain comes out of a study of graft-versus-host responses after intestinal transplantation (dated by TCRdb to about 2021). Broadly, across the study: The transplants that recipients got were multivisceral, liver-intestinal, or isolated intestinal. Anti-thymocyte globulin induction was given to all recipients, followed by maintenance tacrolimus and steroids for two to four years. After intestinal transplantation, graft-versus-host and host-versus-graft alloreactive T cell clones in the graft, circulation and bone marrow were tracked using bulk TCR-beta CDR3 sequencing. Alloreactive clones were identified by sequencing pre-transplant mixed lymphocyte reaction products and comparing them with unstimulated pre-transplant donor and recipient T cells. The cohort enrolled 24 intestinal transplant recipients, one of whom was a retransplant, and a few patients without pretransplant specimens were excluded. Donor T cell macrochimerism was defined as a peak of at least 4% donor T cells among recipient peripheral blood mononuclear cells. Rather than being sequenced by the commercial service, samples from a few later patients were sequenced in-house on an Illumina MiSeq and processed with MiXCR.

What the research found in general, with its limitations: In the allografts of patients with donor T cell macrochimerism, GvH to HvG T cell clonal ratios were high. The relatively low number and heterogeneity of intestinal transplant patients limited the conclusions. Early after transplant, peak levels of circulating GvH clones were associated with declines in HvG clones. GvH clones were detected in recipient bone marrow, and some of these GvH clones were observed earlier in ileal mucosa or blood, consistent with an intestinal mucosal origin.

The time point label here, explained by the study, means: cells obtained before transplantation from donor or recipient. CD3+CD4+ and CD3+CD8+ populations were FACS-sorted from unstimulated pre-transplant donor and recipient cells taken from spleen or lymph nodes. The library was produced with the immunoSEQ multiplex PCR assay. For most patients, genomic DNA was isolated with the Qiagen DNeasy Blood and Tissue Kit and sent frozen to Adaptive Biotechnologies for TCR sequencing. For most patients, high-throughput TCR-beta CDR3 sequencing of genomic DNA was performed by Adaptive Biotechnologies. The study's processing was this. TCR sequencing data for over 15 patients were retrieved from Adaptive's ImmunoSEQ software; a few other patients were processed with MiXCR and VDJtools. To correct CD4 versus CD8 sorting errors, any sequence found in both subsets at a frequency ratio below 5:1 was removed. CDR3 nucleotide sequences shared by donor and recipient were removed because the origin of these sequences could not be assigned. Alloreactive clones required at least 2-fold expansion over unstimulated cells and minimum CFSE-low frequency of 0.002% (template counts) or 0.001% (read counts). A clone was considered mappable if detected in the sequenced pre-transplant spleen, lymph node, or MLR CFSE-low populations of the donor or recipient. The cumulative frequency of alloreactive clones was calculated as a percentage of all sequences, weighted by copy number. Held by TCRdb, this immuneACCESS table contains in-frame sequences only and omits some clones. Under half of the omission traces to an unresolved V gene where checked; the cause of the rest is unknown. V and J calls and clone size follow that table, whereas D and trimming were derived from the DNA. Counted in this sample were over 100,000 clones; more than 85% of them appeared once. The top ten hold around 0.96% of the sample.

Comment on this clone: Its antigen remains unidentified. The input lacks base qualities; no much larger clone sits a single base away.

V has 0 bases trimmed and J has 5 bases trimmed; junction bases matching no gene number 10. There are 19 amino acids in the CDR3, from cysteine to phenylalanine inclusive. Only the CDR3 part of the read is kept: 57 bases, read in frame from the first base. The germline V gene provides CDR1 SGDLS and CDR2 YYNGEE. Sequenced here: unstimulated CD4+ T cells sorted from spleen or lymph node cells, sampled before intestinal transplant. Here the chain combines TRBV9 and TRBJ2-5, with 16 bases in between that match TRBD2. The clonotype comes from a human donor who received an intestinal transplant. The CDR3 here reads CASSVGPPGLAGGVETQYF. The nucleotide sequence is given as TGTGCCAGCAGCGTAGGGCCTCCGGGACTAGCGGGGGGGGTGGAGACCCAGTACTTC.